This is a list of T cell receptor beta chains from one sample in a study of shared T cell receptors in the human thymus. Profiling relied on immunoSEQ multiplex PCR, and the TCRdb table lists in-frame clones only, not all of them. In the table there are 500,000 to 550,000 clones, approximately 80% of which are singletons. These data also featured in a second study, about human thymus T cells.

The specimen sequenced was thymocytes. The receptors stem from a boy in the first two years of life with a congenital heart defect. Each CDR3 is given with its conserved first and last residue. D genes are given only for firm matches. Not every row has a clone size; where given, it reads once, few, many or a size class.

j_call d_call clone_size v_call cdr3_nt cdr3_aa
TRBJ2-7 - - TRBV7-8 TGTGCCAGCAGCTACTTCCGGACATCGAGCTCCTACGAGCAGTACTTC CASSYFRTSSSYEQYF
TRBJ1-3 TRBD1 - TRBV28 TGTGCCAGCAGTTTAGCATGGGACAGGGGGATTGAAAACACCATATATTTT CASSLAWDRGIENTIYF
TRBJ2-5 - - TRBV10-1 TGCGCCAGCAGTGATACTGTCCAAGAGACCCAGTACTTC CASSDTVQETQYF
TRBJ2-7 TRBD2 - TRBV4-2 TGTGCCAGCAGCCACGGACTAGCGGGAGGAGTTGGCGACGAGCAGTACTTC CASSHGLAGGVGDEQYF
TRBJ2-4 - once TRBV30 TGTGCCTGGGTAACCACGATTCCGGGACAACTAGCCAAAAACATTCAGTACTTC CAWVTTIPGQLAKNIQYF
TRBJ2-5 - - TRBV7-9 TGTGCCAGCAGCTTACCCCGCCCACTAGCTGAAGAGACCCAGTACTTC CASSLPRPLAEETQYF
TRBJ2-4 - - TRBV14 TGTGCCAGCAGCCTGGGCTGGGACATTCAGTACTTC CASSLGWDIQYF
TRBJ1-2 - - TRBV28 TGTGCCAGCAGTTCTTCCGGGGGGACACGGGTTTATGGCTACACCTTC CASSSSGGTRVYGYTF
TRBJ2-1 - - TRBV29-1 TGCAGCGTGCTATACAATGAGCAGTTCTTC CSVLYNEQFF
TRBJ1-1 - - TRBV21-1 TGTGCCAGCAGCAAAGAAAGGGGCCGTGGAACTGAAGCTTTCTTT CASSKERGRGTEAFF